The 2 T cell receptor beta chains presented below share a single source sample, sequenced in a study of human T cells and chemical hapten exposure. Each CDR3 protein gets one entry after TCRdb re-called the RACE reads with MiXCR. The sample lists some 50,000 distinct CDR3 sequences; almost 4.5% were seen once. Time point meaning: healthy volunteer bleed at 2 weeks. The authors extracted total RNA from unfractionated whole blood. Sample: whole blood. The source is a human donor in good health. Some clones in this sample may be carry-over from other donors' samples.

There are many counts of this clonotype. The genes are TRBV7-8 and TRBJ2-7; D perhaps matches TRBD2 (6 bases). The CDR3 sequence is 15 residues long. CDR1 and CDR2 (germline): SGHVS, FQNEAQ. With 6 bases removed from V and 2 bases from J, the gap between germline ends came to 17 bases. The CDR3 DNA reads TGTGCCAGCAGTCAAATCCCCGGGAGACCCTACGAGCAGTACTTC. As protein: CASSQIPGRPYEQYF.

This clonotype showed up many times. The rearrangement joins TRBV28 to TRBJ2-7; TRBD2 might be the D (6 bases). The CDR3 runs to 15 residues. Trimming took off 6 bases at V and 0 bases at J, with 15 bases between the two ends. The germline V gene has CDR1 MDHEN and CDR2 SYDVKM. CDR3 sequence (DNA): TGTGCCAGCAGCCAGGGACTCCCGAGCTCCTACGAGCAGTACTTC. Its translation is CASSQGLPSSYEQYF.